In this sample, the clone carrying this T cell receptor beta chain turned up a few times. Antigen unknown. In TCRdb, the 5' RACE reads were re-called with MiXCR into one record per CDR3 protein. The sample has hundreds of thousands of distinct CDR3 sequences; over 5% are singletons. All donors comprised healthy Caucasians. This sample is drawn from a study of identical twins. Germline V CDR1 and CDR2: MNHEY, SVGEGT. Trimming removed 2 bases from V and 5 bases from J; junction bases left unmatched: 6. The CDR3 consists of 15 residues. Broader study findings: Models underestimated how often monozygotic twins shared out-of-frame TCR alpha. Invariant MAIT and iNKT cells could partly confound zero-insertion analyses. Alpha sequences out of frame and shared by twins had excess low generation probability.

This TCR derives from a man between 18 and 35 years old in good health. Specimen: naive T cells sorted from blood. The rearrangement joins TRBV6-2 or TRBV6-3 to TRBJ2-1, with 7 bases aligning to TRBD2. The DNA of the CDR3 is TGTGCCAGCAGTTACCTCGGGCGGGGGAACAATGAGCAGTTCTTC. Translating it yields CASSYLGRGNNEQFF.